Listed here is a single TCR beta chain. The data were taken from a study of beta chain features in type 1 diabetes. Expressed TCRB transcripts were sequenced because the entire RNA isolate underwent reverse transcription. Method: immunoSEQ multiplex PCR; TCRdb's copy keeps in-frame clones and lacks some. There are 140,000 or so clones in the sample; just over 9% occur only once, and approximately 0.68% lies in the top ten. This CDR3 has 13 amino acids. Trimming took off 0 bases at V and 2 bases at J, with 3 bases between the two ends. Germline CDR1 reads SEHNR; CDR2 reads FQNEAQ (reference sequence). This receptor was taken from a man aged 18 to 35 in good health. The chain employs TRBV7-9 and TRBJ2-3, with no clear D. Specimen: central memory CD4+ T cells from blood. The DNA of the CDR3 is TGTGCCAGCAGCTTAGCCTACACAGATACGCAGTATTTT. Its translation: CASSLAYTDTQYF.